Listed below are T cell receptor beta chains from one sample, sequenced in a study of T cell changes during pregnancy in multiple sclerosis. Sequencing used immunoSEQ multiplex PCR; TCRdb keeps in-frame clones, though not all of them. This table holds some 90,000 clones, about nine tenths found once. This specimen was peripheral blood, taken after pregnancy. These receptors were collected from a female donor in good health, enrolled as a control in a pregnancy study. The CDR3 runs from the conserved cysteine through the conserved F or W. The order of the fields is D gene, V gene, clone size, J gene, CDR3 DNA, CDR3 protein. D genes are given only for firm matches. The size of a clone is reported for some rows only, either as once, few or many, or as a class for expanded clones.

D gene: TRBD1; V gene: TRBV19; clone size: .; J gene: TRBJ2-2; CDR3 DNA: TGTGCCAGTAGTCGCACAGGGGATACGGCCGGGGAGCTGTTTTTT; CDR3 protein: CASSRTGDTAGELFF
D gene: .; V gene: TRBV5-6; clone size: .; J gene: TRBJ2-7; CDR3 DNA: TGTGCCAGCAGCTTGGGTAGGAGGATCTACGAGCAGTACTTC; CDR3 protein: CASSLGRRIYEQYF
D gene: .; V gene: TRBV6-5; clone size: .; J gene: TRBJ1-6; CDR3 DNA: TGTGCCAGCAGTTACTCCCAGTCCTCCTATAATTCACCCCTCCACTTT; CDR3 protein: CASSYSQSSYNSPLHF
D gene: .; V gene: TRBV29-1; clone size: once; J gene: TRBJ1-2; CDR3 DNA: TGCAGCGTTGAGGTAGCGGGAGGCTACACCTTC; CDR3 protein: CSVEVAGGYTF
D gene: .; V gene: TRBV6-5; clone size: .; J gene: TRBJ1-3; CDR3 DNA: TGTGCCAGCATCGACAGTGGGTTGTCTGGAAACACCATATATTTT; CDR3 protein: CASIDSGLSGNTIYF
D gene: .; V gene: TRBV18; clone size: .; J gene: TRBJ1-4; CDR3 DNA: TGTGCCAGCTCACCCCAGACGGGGGAAAATGAAAAACTGTTTTTT; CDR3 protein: CASSPQTGENEKLFF
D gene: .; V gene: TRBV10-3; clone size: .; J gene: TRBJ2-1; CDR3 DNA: TGTGCCATCAGACAGGGTAAGGGGTACAATGAGCAGTTCTTC; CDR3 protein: CAIRQGKGYNEQFF
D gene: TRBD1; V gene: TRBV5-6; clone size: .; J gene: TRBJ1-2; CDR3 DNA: TGTGCCAGCAGCTTGGGCAGGGGGAAAGTAACGTGGAGCTATGGCTACACCTTC; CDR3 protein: CASSLGRGKVTWSYGYTF
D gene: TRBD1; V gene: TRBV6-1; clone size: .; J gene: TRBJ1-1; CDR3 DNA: TGTGCCAGCAGCCAAGCGGACAGGGGGCCCACTGAAGCTTTCTTT; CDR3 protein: CASSQADRGPTEAFF
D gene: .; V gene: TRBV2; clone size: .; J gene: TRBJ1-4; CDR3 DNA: TGTGCCAGCAGGAATCTGACAGAGTACAATGAAAAACTGTTTTTT; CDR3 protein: CASRNLTEYNEKLFF
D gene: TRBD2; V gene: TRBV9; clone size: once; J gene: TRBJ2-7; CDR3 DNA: TGTGCCAATGTAGCGGGGGCCACGCCCTACGAGCAGTACTTC; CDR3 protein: CANVAGATPYEQYF
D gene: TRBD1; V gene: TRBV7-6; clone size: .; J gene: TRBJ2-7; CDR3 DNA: TGTGCCAGCAGCAGACAGGGCCTCGAGCAGTACTTC; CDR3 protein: CASSRQGLEQYF
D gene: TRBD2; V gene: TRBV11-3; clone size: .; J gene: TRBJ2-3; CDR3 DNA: TGTGCCAGCAGCCGGGGGGGGGACACAGATACGCAGTATTTT; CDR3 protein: CASSRGGDTDTQYF
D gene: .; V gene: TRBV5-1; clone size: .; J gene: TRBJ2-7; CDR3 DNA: TGCGCCAGCAGCTCCACGGTGTTCGAGCAGTACTTC; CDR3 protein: CASSSTVFEQYF
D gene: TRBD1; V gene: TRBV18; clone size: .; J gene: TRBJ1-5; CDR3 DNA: TGTGCCAGCTCACGACAGGGGGCGGGGGATCAGCCCCAGCATTTT; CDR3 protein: CASSRQGAGDQPQHF
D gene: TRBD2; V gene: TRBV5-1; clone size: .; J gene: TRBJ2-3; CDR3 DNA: TGCGCCAGCAGTAGGGGCGGGGGTTTAACAGATACGCAGTATTTT; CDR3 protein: CASSRGGGLTDTQYF
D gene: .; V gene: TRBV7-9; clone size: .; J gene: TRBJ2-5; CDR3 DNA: TGTGCCAGCAGCTTAGAGGGGGCGGGGCGGAATCAAGAGACCCAGTACTTC; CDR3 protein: CASSLEGAGRNQETQYF
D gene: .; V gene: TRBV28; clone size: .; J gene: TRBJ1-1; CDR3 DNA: TGTGCCAGCAGTTCACTTCCCGGGGTTGCGACTGAAGCTTTCTTT; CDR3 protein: CASSSLPGVATEAFF
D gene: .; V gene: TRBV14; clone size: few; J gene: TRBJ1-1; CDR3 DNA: TGTGCCAGCAGCCGAGTGACAGGTGGGAACACTGAAGCTTTCTTT; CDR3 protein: CASSRVTGGNTEAFF
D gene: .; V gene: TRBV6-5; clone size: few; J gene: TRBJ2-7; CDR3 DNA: TGTGCCAGCAGTTACCTCCGAGGCTACGAGCAGTACTTC; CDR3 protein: CASSYLRGYEQYF
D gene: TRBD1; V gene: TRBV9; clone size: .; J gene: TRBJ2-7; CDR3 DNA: TGTGCCAGCAGCGCCGGGACAGGGGGCTACGAGCAGTACTTC; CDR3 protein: CASSAGTGGYEQYF
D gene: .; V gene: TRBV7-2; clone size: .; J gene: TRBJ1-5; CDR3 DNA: TGTGCCAGCAGCTTAGTGGGCAGCAATCAGCCCCAGCATTTT; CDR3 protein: CASSLVGSNQPQHF
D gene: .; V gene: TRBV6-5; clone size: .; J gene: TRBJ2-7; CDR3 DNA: TGTGCCAGCAGTTACCGAGACGGAGGCTACGAGCAGTACTTC; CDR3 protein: CASSYRDGGYEQYF
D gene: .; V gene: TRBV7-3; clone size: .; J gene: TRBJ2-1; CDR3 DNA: TGTGCCAGCAGCCCTAAAGGGAGCTCCTACAATGAGCAGTTCTTC; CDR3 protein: CASSPKGSSYNEQFF
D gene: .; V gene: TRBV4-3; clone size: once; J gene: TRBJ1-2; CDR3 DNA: TGCGCCAGCAGCCAAGATAGGCTAGGCGGCTACACCTTC; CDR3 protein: CASSQDRLGGYTF
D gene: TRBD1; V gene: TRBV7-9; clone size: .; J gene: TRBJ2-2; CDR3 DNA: TGTGCCAGCAGAGGGTCCGGGACAGATGACACCGGGGAGCTGTTTTTT; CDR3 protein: CASRGSGTDDTGELFF